Sequencing of this T cell receptor beta chain was carried out in a study of T cell changes during pregnancy in multiple sclerosis. The V end lost 3 bases, the J end lost 6 bases, and 15 bases lay between the germline ends. Germline assignment: CDR1 SGHRS and CDR2 YFSETQ. The CDR3 runs 15 residues. Assay: immunoSEQ multiplex PCR; the TCRdb copy retains only in-frame clones and omits some. The sample yields about 40,000 clones, about nine tenths seen once. Sequenced here: CD4+ T cells from peripheral blood mononuclear cells, sampled in the first trimester of pregnancy. The chain combines TRBV5-1 with TRBJ1-4; D is possibly TRBD1 (6 bases). The source of this sequence is a female donor with multiple sclerosis, enrolled in a pregnancy study. The CDR3 bases are TGCGCCAGCAGCTCGCTGACAGGTTCGGATGAAAAACTGTTTTTT. Translation gives CASSSLTGSDEKLFF.